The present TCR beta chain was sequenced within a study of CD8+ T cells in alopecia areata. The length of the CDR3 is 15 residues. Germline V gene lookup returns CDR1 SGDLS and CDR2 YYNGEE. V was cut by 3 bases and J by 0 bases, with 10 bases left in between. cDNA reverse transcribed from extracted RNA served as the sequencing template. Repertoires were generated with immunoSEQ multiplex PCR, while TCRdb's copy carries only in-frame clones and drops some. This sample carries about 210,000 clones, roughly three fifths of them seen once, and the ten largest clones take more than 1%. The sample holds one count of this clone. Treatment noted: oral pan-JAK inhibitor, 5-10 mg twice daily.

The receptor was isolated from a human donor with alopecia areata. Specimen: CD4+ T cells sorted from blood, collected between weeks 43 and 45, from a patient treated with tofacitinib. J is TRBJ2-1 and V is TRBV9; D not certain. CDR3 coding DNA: TGTGCCAGCAGCGGACTTGCTAGCTCCTACAATGAGCAGTTCTTC. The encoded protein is CASSGLASSYNEQFF.